The 30 T cell receptor beta chains presented below share a single source sample, sequenced in a study of cytomegalovirus exposure and HLA in healthy donors. In the PCR, 60 Vbeta and 13 Jbeta primers were used. This table comes from immunoSEQ multiplex PCR, and its TCRdb copy is limited to in-frame clones, with some not included. The repertoire table contains 65,000 to 85,000 clones. Material: PBMCs. These receptor sequences come from a woman aged 25 to 39 in good health and CMV-seronegative.

CDR3 in amino acids: CASSFVLNTGELFF. For the CDR3, the DNA is TGTGCCAGCAGCTTCGTACTCAACACCGGGGAGCTGTTTTTT. The chain has TRBV7-9 and TRBJ2-2, with D hard to call. Trimming pared 3 bases from V and 2 bases from J, leaving 7 bases between. The CDR3 consists of 14 residues. The germline gives CDR1 SEHNR, CDR2 FQNEAQ (reference sequence).

CDR3 sequence (DNA): TGTGCCAGCAGCCCAGACAGGGCCGACGGCAATGAGCAGTTCTTC. Protein product: CASSPDRADGNEQFF. The chain links TRBV7-6 to TRBJ2-1, with 7 bases lining up with TRBD1. The trim removed 5 bases at V and 6 bases at J, leaving 10 bases unmatched. This CDR3 region has 15 residues. Looked up from germline, CDR1 is SGHVS and CDR2 is FNYEAQ.

V and J are TRBV10-3 and TRBJ1-2; a weak D match, TRBD1 (6 bases). Germline loops: CDR1 ENHRY, CDR2 SYGVKD. Trimming removed 8 bases from V and 4 bases from J, with 11 bases in between. The CDR3 is 12 amino acids. The CDR3 DNA is TGTGCCATCGCAGGGGCCCCCTATGGCTACACCTTC. Amino acids: CAIAGAPYGYTF.

The rearrangement uses TRBV5-6 and TRBJ2-7; 9 nucleotides line up with TRBD1. Germline CDR1 SGHDT, CDR2 YYEEEE. This CDR3 region has 12 residues. Losses at the gene ends were 9 bases for V and 1 base for J; bases not matched to a gene: 2. CDR3 sequence: CATGQGSYEQYF. DNA of the CDR3: TGTGCCACCGGACAGGGGTCCTACGAGCAGTACTTC.

V is TRBV19 and J is TRBJ2-2; TRBD1 matches at 7 bases. CDR1 and CDR2 from the germline V gene are LNHDA and SQIVND (reference sequence). With 6 bases clipped from V and 1 base from J, the junction kept 5 bases outside the gene matches. This CDR3 has 15 residues. In DNA, the CDR3 is TGTGCCAGTAGAACCGGGACAGAGAACACCGGGGAGCTGTTTTTT. Protein product: CASRTGTENTGELFF.

The gene calls are TRBV18 and TRBJ2-3, with D uncertain. V was trimmed by 1 base and J by 6 bases, leaving 5 bases between them. Per the germline V gene, CDR1 is KGHSH and CDR2 is LQKENI. This CDR3 spans 12 amino acids. DNA of the CDR3: TGTGCCAGCTCACCACAGCTTGATACGCAGTATTTT. Its protein product is CASSPQLDTQYF. Full variable domain (remainder filled in from reference TRBV18 and TRBJ2-3): NAGVMQNPRHLVRRRGQEARLRCSPMKGHSHVYWYRQLPEEGLKFMVYLQKENIIDESGMPKERFSAEFPKEGPSILRIQQVVRGDSAAYFCASSPQLDTQYFGPGTRLTVL.

The chain recombines TRBV19 with TRBJ1-1; D remains ambiguous. CDR3 length: 10 residues. The germline gives CDR1 LNHDA, CDR2 SQIVND (reference sequence). V shed 8 bases and J shed 7 bases, with 8 bases lying between them. CDR3 sequence: CASYYHEAFF. The DNA of the CDR3 is TGTGCCAGTTACTACCATGAAGCTTTCTTT.

J is TRBJ2-1 and V is TRBV11-3; TRBD1 matches at 7 bases. Trimming cost V 1 base and J 9 bases; bases outside gene matches: 6. Germline V CDR1 and CDR2: SGHNT, YENEEA. The CDR3 length is 14 residues. CDR3 nucleotides: TGTGCCAGCAGCTTAGGACAGGGTCCACCTGAGCAGTTCTTC. Protein: CASSLGQGPPEQFF.

This sequence joins TRBV19 and TRBJ2-7; 7 positions agree with TRBD2. The CDR3 covers 16 residues. Trimming at V came to 1 base and at J to 1 base, leaving 7 bases not matched to a gene. Germline CDR1 is LNHDA and CDR2 is SQIVND (reference sequence). The CDR3 bases are TGTGCCAGTAGTATAGGGGCGCGGGAGAATTCCTACGAGCAGTACTTC. It codes for CASSIGARENSYEQYF.

The chain joins TRBV19 to TRBJ2-3; 8 bases are a match to TRBD1. The CDR3 is 15 residues long. J lost 4 bases, V lost 1 base, and 4 bases had no gene match. Per germline, CDR1 LNHDA and CDR2 SQIVND (reference sequence). Here the CDR3 DNA reads TGTGCCAGTAGTATAGGACAGGGGAGCCCAGATACGCAGTATTTT. Residues: CASSIGQGSPDTQYF.

The chain couples TRBV30 to TRBJ1-6; possibly TRBD1 for D (5 bases). Germline V gene data show CDR1 as GTSNPN and CDR2 as SVGIG (reference sequence). CDR3 length equals 15 residues. V was shortened by 2 bases and J by 0 bases, with 8 bases between the two germline ends. CDR3 sequence: CAWSQGSSYNSPLHF. The CDR3 DNA follows: TGTGCCTGGAGTCAGGGAAGCTCCTATAATTCACCCCTCCACTTT.

The chain has TRBV28 and TRBJ2-7; 7 bases agree with TRBD2. Germline V gene data show CDR1 as MDHEN and CDR2 as SYDVKM. The CDR3 is made up of 14 amino acids. V shed 4 bases and J 5 bases; nucleotides not matched to a gene: 8. This CDR3 is CASSSWGGIHEQYF. Written as DNA, the CDR3 is TGTGCCAGCAGTTCCTGGGGAGGGATACACGAGCAGTACTTC.

The chain recombines TRBV7-9 with TRBJ2-1; 13 bases line up with TRBD2. Germline V gene sequence: CDR1 SEHNR, CDR2 FQNEAQ (reference sequence). J lost 10 bases, V lost 1 base, and 1 base had no gene match. The CDR3 totals 14 residues. DNA for the CDR3: TGTGCCAGCAGCTTAGGGGGACTAGCGGGGGAGCAGTTCTTC. This codes for CASSLGGLAGEQFF.

The genes are TRBV4-2 and TRBJ1-1; 8 nucleotides align to TRBD1. This CDR3 is 16 amino acids long. Per the germline V gene, CDR1 is LGHNA and CDR2 is YNFKEQ. The ends lost 6 bases at V and 0 bases at J; junction bases unmatched: 9. The CDR3 loop reads CASRNGQGDMNTEAFF. As DNA, the CDR3 is TGTGCCAGCAGAAATGGACAGGGAGACATGAACACTGAAGCTTTCTTT.

The J gene is TRBJ2-3, the V gene TRBV7-3, with 9 positions matching TRBD2. The V gene's germline CDR1 is SGHTA and CDR2 FQGTGA. The CDR3 extends over 16 amino acids. V was clipped by 3 bases and J by 5 bases; unmatched bases: 9. CDR3 region: CASSFASGAVEDTQYF. The CDR3 DNA sequence: TGTGCCAGCAGCTTTGCTAGCGGGGCAGTTGAAGATACGCAGTATTTT.

Details on this clone: Other nucleotide sequences in the sample specify the same CDR3. The V call is TRBV5-1, the J call TRBJ2-5; 8 positions match TRBD1. The CDR3 runs to 14 residues. V trimming: 4 bases; J trimming: 1 base; junction bases outside the gene matches: 3. Per the germline V gene, CDR1 is SGHRS and CDR2 is YFSETQ. DNA of the CDR3: TGCGCCAGCAGCCCAGGACAGGGCCAAGAGACCCAGTACTTC. Amino acids: CASSPGQGQETQYF.

The V call is TRBV7-9, the J call TRBJ2-1; 8 bases match TRBD2. CDR1 and CDR2 from the germline V gene are SEHNR and FQNEAQ (reference sequence). J gave up 8 bases and V 7 bases, and 19 bases lay outside the gene matches. CDR3 length: 17 residues. CDR3 nucleotide sequence: TGTGCCAGCACCGCACCGAGAGGGGCGGGAGGCGGGCATGAGCAGTTCTTC. This sequence encodes CASTAPRGAGGGHEQFF.

The chain couples TRBV7-2 to TRBJ1-5; D is possibly TRBD1 (5 bases). The CDR3 length is 14 residues. Trimming cost V 1 base and J 4 bases, with 8 bases left between them. CDR1 and CDR2 from the germline V gene are SGHTA and FQGNSA. In DNA form, the CDR3 reads TGTGCCAGCAGCTTAGGTGCAGGGAATCAGCCCCAGCATTTT. The encoded protein is CASSLGAGNQPQHF. Full variable domain (rest looked up from reference TRBV7-2 and TRBJ1-5): GAGVSQSPSNKVTEKGKDVELRCDPISGHTALYWYRQSLGQGLEFLIYFQGNSAPDKSGLPSDRFSAERTGGSVSTLTIQRTQQEDSAVYLCASSLGAGNQPQHFGDGTRLSIL.

V usage is TRBV10-3 and J usage is TRBJ2-1, with TRBD1 matching 10 bases. Looked up from germline, CDR1 is ENHRY and CDR2 is SYGVKD. J lost 9 bases, V lost 6 bases, and 11 bases had no gene match. The CDR3 spans 15 residues. The DNA for the CDR3 is TGTGCCATCAGCTTCACTGGGACAGGGGTGGGTGAGCAGTTCTTC. Protein sequence: CAISFTGTGVGEQFF.

This chain connects TRBV19 to TRBJ2-6; 12 bases align to TRBD1. V was clipped by 5 bases and J by 3 bases; unmatched bases: 5. Germline CDR1 reads LNHDA; CDR2 reads SQIVND (reference sequence). The CDR3 loop spans 17 amino acids. This CDR3 is CASSPGDRGRGANVLTF. CDR3 coding DNA: TGTGCCAGTAGTCCGGGGGACAGGGGGCGTGGGGCCAACGTCCTGACTTTC.

CDR3 in amino acids: CASDISGSSNEQFF. CDR3 coding DNA: TGTGCCAGCGATATTAGCGGGAGTAGTAATGAGCAGTTCTTC. This sequence joins TRBV28 and TRBJ2-1; 9 bases line up with TRBD2. Trimming at V came to 8 bases and at J to 7 bases, leaving 9 bases not matched to a gene. This CDR3 region has 14 residues. Germline V CDR1 and CDR2: MDHEN, SYDVKM.

V usage is TRBV13 and J usage is TRBJ2-1; 8 nucleotides match TRBD1. The junction had 4 bases not matched to a gene; V was cut back by 4 bases and J by 8 bases. CDR1 is PRHDT and CDR2 is FYEKMQ in the germline V gene (reference sequence). The CDR3 loop spans 13 amino acids. Written as DNA, the CDR3 is TGTGCCAGCAGCTCGGACAGGGATTATGAGCAGTTCTTC. Translated: CASSSDRDYEQFF.

This clone shows up as medium-sized by frequency. The chain employs TRBV6-1 and TRBJ2-1, with D unresolved. Per the germline V gene, CDR1 is MNHNS and CDR2 is SASEGT. The V end was cut by 4 bases, the J end by 0 bases, with 10 bases between. The CDR3 is 15 amino acids. The CDR3 region is CASSGRVHSYNEQFF. CDR3 DNA: TGTGCCAGCAGTGGTCGGGTCCACTCCTACAATGAGCAGTTCTTC.

V and J are TRBV2 and TRBJ2-6; tentative D call: TRBD2 (6 bases). Trimming removed 0 bases from V and 3 bases from J, with 12 bases in between. CDR1 SNHLY and CDR2 FYNNEI come from the germline V gene. The CDR3 runs to 17 residues. CDR3 protein: CASSEAGGGFGANVLTF. The CDR3, as DNA: TGTGCCAGCAGTGAAGCAGGAGGAGGGTTTGGGGCCAACGTCCTGACTTTC.

This chain joins TRBV5-6 and TRBJ2-7, with D tentatively TRBD1 (6 bases). Germline loops: CDR1 SGHDT, CDR2 YYEEEE. The CDR3 loop spans 15 amino acids. V was trimmed by 0 bases and J by 5 bases, leaving 15 bases between them. The DNA for the CDR3 is TGTGCCAGCAGCTTGGTCTCGGGCAGGGGCCACGAGCAGTACTTC. The encoded protein is CASSLVSGRGHEQYF.

The rearrangement links TRBV4-1 to TRBJ2-7, with D maybe TRBD2 (5 bases). V lost 4 bases to trimming and J lost 7 bases, with 11 bases between them. Germline lookup yields CDR1 MGHRA and CDR2 YSYEKL. The CDR3 runs to 12 residues. The CDR3 region has the DNA TGCGCCAGCAGCCCCCCGTCGGGGGAGCAGTACTTC. It encodes CASSPPSGEQYF.

This sequence joins TRBV7-2 and TRBJ2-2; D unresolved. Trimming pared 9 bases from V and 1 base from J, leaving 15 bases between. CDR3 length: 15 residues. Per germline, CDR1 SGHTA and CDR2 FQGNSA. In nucleotides, the CDR3 is TGTGCCAGATCCCTACCGGGTGGGAACACCGGGGAGCTGTTTTTT. It translates to CARSLPGGNTGELFF.

This chain links TRBV19 with TRBJ1-5, with TRBD1 as a possible D gene (5 bases). V was trimmed by 5 bases and J by 0 bases, leaving 17 bases between them. There are 17 residues in the CDR3. Germline loops: CDR1 LNHDA, CDR2 SQIVND (reference sequence). CDR3 sequence: CASSPRDRDYSNQPQHF. Written as DNA, the CDR3 is TGTGCCAGTAGTCCCCGTGACCGGGACTATAGCAATCAGCCCCAGCATTTT.

This chain connects TRBV28 to TRBJ1-2, with D possibly being TRBD1 (6 bases). V shed 4 bases and J shed 5 bases, with 8 bases lying between them. The length of the CDR3 is 12 residues. Per the germline V gene, CDR1 is MDHEN and CDR2 is SYDVKM. DNA for the CDR3: TGTGCCAGCAGTTGGGGGCCTTATGGCTACACCTTC. This translates into CASSWGPYGYTF.

This chain links TRBV19 with TRBJ2-3; tentatively, D is TRBD2 (6 bases). CDR3 length: 15 amino acids. The germline gives CDR1 LNHDA, CDR2 SQIVND (reference sequence). V lost 7 bases and J lost 6, with 20 bases in between. CDR3 amino acids: CASMPGLNLVDTQYF. Written as DNA, the CDR3 is TGTGCCAGTATGCCCGGACTAAATCTGGTTGATACGCAGTATTTT.